Presented here are 15 T cell receptor beta chains from one specimen sequenced in a study of cytomegalovirus exposure and HLA in healthy donors (TCRdb year 2017). Library generation was performed with the immunoSEQ multiplex PCR assay. The multiplex PCR relied on a mix of 60 forward primers for TCR Vbeta segments and 13 reverse primers for TCR Jbeta segments. The clones in this table, taken by TCRdb from immuneACCESS, are in-frame only. Not every clone is retained; where verified, under half of the shortfall comes from an unresolved V gene, and the cause of the rest is unknown. The sample table records approximately 200,000 clones; roughly 80% of these occur just once. The ten biggest clones cover 0.22% of the sample. The material sequenced was PBMCs. These receptor sequences come from a girl aged 2-9 years in good health and CMV-seronegative.

The chain carries TRBV2 and TRBJ1-2; 7 bases align to TRBD1. The CDR3 is 13 residues long. V dropped 7 bases and J dropped 6; count of bases not matched to a gene: 8. CDR1 is SNHLY, CDR2 FYNNEI, per germline. The CDR3 DNA sequence: TGTGCCAGCATGGAGGGGGCGAGTCATGGCTACACCTTC. Protein: CASMEGASHGYTF.

The V and J genes are TRBV7-9 and TRBJ2-5; 8 nucleotides align to TRBD2. The CDR3 is 17 amino acids. From germline, CDR1 is SEHNR and CDR2 FQNEAQ (reference sequence). Trimming at V came to 5 bases and at J to 4 bases, leaving 15 bases not matched to a gene. The CDR3 region has the DNA TGTGCCAGCAGCCTATCCTTTAGCGGGGAGGGACGAGAGACCCAGTACTTC. Translated, it gives CASSLSFSGEGRETQYF.

The rearrangement joins TRBV28 to TRBJ2-7, with a tentative D call TRBD1 (5 bases). The CDR3 is 15 amino acids. CDR1 and CDR2 (germline): MDHEN, SYDVKM. The V and J ends lost 7 bases and 0 bases respectively, with 16 bases between them. This CDR3 is CASNRNRFSSYEQYF. The CDR3 DNA reads TGTGCCAGCAATCGAAACAGGTTCAGCTCCTACGAGCAGTACTTC.

The CDR3 sequence: CASSTGVYEQYF. The CDR3 DNA reads as TGCGCCAGCAGTACGGGGGTCTACGAGCAGTACTTC. This chain joins TRBV5-1 and TRBJ2-7; D might be TRBD2 (6 bases). The V gene's germline CDR1 is SGHRS and CDR2 YFSETQ. The CDR3 sequence is 12 residues long. Trimming removed 5 bases from V and 3 bases from J, with 9 bases in between.

The rearrangement joins TRBV21-1 to TRBJ1-5; TRBD1, the table's D call, lacks a check against the DNA. TRBV21-1 is recorded as a pseudogene. The CDR3 spans 15 residues. Written as DNA, the CDR3 is TGTGCCAGCAGCAAGGGGCCAGGTGTAGGCCAGCCCCAGCATTTT. Its protein is CASSKGPGVGQPQHF.

This rearrangement joins TRBV12-5 to TRBJ1-5; no firm D call. Germline V gene sequence: CDR1 LGHNT, CDR2 FRNRAP. Trimming shortened V by 7 bases and J by 2 bases, and 12 bases separated the two germline ends. The CDR3 runs 14 residues. The CDR3 DNA is TGTGCTAGTGCCAGAGCGGGCGGCAATCAGCCCCAGCATTTT. This codes for CASARAGGNQPQHF.

This rearrangement joins TRBV7-9 to TRBJ1-1; D remains unclear. The CDR3 sequence is 15 residues long. Germline V gene sequence: CDR1 SEHNR, CDR2 FQNEAQ (reference sequence). Trimming cost V 2 bases and J 0 bases, with 10 bases left between them. This chain's CDR3 is CASSLPAGMNTEAFF. The CDR3 DNA reads TGTGCCAGCAGCTTACCTGCCGGGATGAACACTGAAGCTTTCTTT.

The J gene is TRBJ1-3, the V gene TRBV7-9; 7 bases match TRBD1. Trimming took 4 bases from V and 2 from J; bases not matched to a gene: 5. Germline CDR1 SEHNR, CDR2 FQNEAQ (reference sequence). The CDR3 has 15 amino acids. The CDR3 region has the DNA TGTGCCAGCAGCTATTCGACAGGGACTGGAAACACCATATATTTT. This translates into CASSYSTGTGNTIYF.

The rearrangement links TRBV19 to TRBJ2-2, with 8 bases aligning to TRBD1. The CDR3 is made up of 18 amino acids. With V trimmed by 3 bases and J by 0 bases, 9 bases remained unmatched. CDR1 is LNHDA and CDR2 is SQIVND in the germline V gene (reference sequence). The CDR3 bases are TGTGCCAGTAGTATGTACAGGGGGTATTACGCGAACACCGGGGAGCTGTTTTTT. Translating it yields CASSMYRGYYANTGELFF.

Comment on this clone: An end of the junction differs from the germline gene, which may be a read error. The V call is TRBV7-9, the J call TRBJ1-1; D not resolved. This CDR3 is built from 12 residues. Germline V gene data show CDR1 as SEHNR and CDR2 as FQNEAQ (reference sequence). CDR3 sequence reads: CSSSSKNTEAFF. As DNA, the CDR3 is TGTTCCAGCAGCTCTAAGAACACTGAAGCTTTCTTT.

The chain is built from TRBV7-9 and TRBJ2-7; 9 bases fit TRBD2. This CDR3 spans 16 amino acids. The V segment lost 2 bases and the J segment 3 bases; nucleotides outside the gene matches: 8. Per the germline V gene, CDR1 is SEHNR and CDR2 is FQNEAQ (reference sequence). Written as DNA, the CDR3 is TGTGCCAGCAGCTTAAGTGTAGGGACTAGCATCTACGAGCAGTACTTC. Translated: CASSLSVGTSIYEQYF.

This clone occurred a few times. J is TRBJ2-3 and V is TRBV10-3, with D perhaps TRBD1 (6 bases). The germline CDR1 and CDR2 sequences are ENHRY and SYGVKD. This CDR3 region has 13 residues. V lost 6 bases, J lost 2 bases, and 9 bases lay in between. CDR3 sequence reads: CAISDRPTDTQYF. CDR3 in DNA: TGTGCCATCAGCGACAGGCCCACAGATACGCAGTATTTT.

This chain links TRBV18 with TRBJ1-4, with D maybe TRBD1 (6 bases). With 1 base removed from V and 0 bases from J, the gap between germline ends came to 12 bases. The CDR3 has 17 amino acids. Germline values: CDR1 KGHSH, CDR2 LQKENI. The CDR3 loop reads CASSPLGQGSTNEKLFF. The CDR3 DNA is TGTGCCAGCTCACCACTCGGGCAGGGGTCAACTAATGAAAAACTGTTTTTT.

Comment on this clone: At one of its ends the junction is not consistent with the germline gene, which may arise from a read error. V usage is TRBV9 and J usage is TRBJ2-5; possibly TRBD2 for D (7 bases). The CDR3 contains 16 residues. Germline-derived CDR1 and CDR2 are SGDLS and YYNGEE. CDR3 in DNA: TGTGCCGGCAGCCCCAGGGGAGGGAACAACGCGGAGACCCAGTACTTC. Protein sequence: CAGSPRGGNNAETQYF. The full variable domain, completed using reference TRBV9 and TRBJ2-5, is DSGVTQTPKHLITATGQRVTLRCSPRSGDLSVYWYQQSLDQGLQFLIQYYNGEERAKGNILERFSAQQFPDLHSELNLSSLELGDSALYFCAGSPRGGNNAETQYFGPGTRLLVL.

The chain is built from TRBV5-5 and TRBJ2-7, with 9 nucleotides matching TRBD1. Germline V gene sequence: CDR1 SGHKS, CDR2 YYEKEE (reference sequence). This CDR3 has 15 amino acids. Trimming took 5 bases from V and 3 from J; bases not matched to a gene: 9. The CDR3 DNA is TGTGCCAGCAGTCGGACAGGGGCCTTTCTCTACGAGCAGTACTTC. Encoded protein: CASSRTGAFLYEQYF.